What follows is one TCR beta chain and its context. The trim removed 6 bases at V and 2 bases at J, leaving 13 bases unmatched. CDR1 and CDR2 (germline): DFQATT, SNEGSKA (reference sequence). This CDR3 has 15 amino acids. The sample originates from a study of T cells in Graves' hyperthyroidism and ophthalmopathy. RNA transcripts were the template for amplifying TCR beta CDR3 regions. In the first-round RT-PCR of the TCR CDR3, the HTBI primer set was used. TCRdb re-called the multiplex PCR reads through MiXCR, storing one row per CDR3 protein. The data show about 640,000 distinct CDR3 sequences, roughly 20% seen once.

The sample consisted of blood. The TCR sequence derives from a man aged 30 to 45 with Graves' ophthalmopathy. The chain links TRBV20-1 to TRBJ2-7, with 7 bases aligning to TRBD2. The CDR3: CSAEEGRSGTYEQYF. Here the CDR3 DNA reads TGCAGTGCCGAAGAGGGTAGAAGCGGGACCTACGAGCAGTACTTC.